The 16 T cell receptor beta chains given below trace back to one sample, sequenced in a study of Ad26.COV2.S vaccination and SARS-CoV-2 variants (dated by TCRdb to about 2021). Read against the paper, the sample's time point label means: individuals recovered from natural SARS-CoV-2 infection. The library came from the immunoSEQ multiplex PCR assay. TCRdb holds this immuneACCESS table with in-frame rearrangements only. Some clones are missing; in checked studies, unresolved V genes explain under half, and the rest has no known cause. Counted in this sample were 97,000 or so clones; less than 85% of them appeared once. The ten top clones hold approximately 15% of the sample. The starting material was peripheral blood, obtained after recovery from COVID-19. The source is a human donor who had recovered from COVID-19.

This rearrangement joins TRBV12-3 or TRBV12-4 to TRBJ1-6; TRBD1 is a possible D gene (5 bases). The CDR3 is made up of 13 amino acids. V lost 1 base and J lost 7, with 5 bases in between. Written as DNA, the CDR3 is TGTGCCAGCAGTTTAGGGGGGAATTCACCCCTCCACTTT. Translation gives CASSLGGNSPLHF.

The CDR3 nucleotides are TGTGCCAGCAGCTTCCCGGGACAAAACTATGGCTACACCTTC. Encoded protein: CASSFPGQNYGYTF. This chain uses TRBV5-4 with TRBJ1-2, with a possible D match to TRBD1 (6 bases). The CDR3 totals 14 residues. The germline V gene encodes CDR1 SGHNT and CDR2 YYREEE (reference sequence). The V end was cut by 2 bases, the J end by 2 bases, with 10 bases between.

CDR3 nucleotides: TGTGCCAGCAGCTTGGCCCTCAATGAGCAGTTCTTC. Translation: CASSLALNEQFF. The chain couples TRBV5-6 to TRBJ2-1; D gene uncertain. Trimming pared 0 bases from V and 6 bases from J, leaving 4 bases between. The CDR3 loop spans 12 amino acids. Germline V CDR1 and CDR2: SGHDT, YYEEEE.

This clone was detected only once. The chain joins TRBV5-1 to TRBJ2-3, with TRBD1 identical over 7 bases. CDR3 length: 16 amino acids. V dropped 6 bases and J dropped 1; count of bases not matched to a gene: 11. Germline V lookup: CDR1 SGHRS, CDR2 YFSETQ. CDR3 nucleotides: TGCGCCAGCACCCCGAGGGACAGCTCGGGCACAGATACGCAGTATTTT. It yields the protein CASTPRDSSGTDTQYF.

The chain has TRBV6-4 and TRBJ2-2; D uncertain. V lost 2 bases and J 0 bases, leaving 13 bases between the germline ends. Germline CDR1 reads MRHNA; CDR2 reads SNTAGT. The CDR3 is made up of 17 amino acids. CDR3 nucleotide sequence: TGTGCCAGCAGTGACCACACCTCATCTCCGAACACCGGGGAGCTGTTTTTT. It translates to CASSDHTSSPNTGELFF.

There are many counts of this clone. J is TRBJ2-1 and V is TRBV7-9; D remains unclear. The V end was cut by 6 bases, the J end by 0 bases, with 12 bases between. Germline-derived CDR1 and CDR2 are SEHNR and FQNEAQ (reference sequence). The CDR3 sequence is 15 residues long. CDR3 coding DNA: TGTGCCAGCAGGGACCAGGTTAGCTCCTACAATGAGCAGTTCTTC. It codes for CASRDQVSSYNEQFF.

This clone was picked up a small number of times. The CDR3 coding sequence is TGCGCCAGCAGCCAACGAGGGGTAGGCACAGATACGCAGTATTTT. It translates to CASSQRGVGTDTQYF. The chain employs TRBV4-3 and TRBJ2-3; the D gene could be TRBD1 or TRBD2 (5 bases each). The CDR3 covers 15 residues. With 2 bases removed from V and 1 base from J, the gap between germline ends came to 10 bases. CDR1 and CDR2 (germline): LGHNA, YSLEER.

Ten or more counts support this clone. This sequence joins TRBV2 and TRBJ1-2; D gene ambiguous. The CDR3 has 15 residues. The germline CDR1 and CDR2 sequences are SNHLY and FYNNEI. V dropped 8 bases and J dropped 3 bases, with 19 bases sitting between them. CDR3 sequence (DNA): TGTGCCAGCCCGCCCCGCAATCCTGATCACTATGGCTACACCTTC. Translation: CASPPRNPDHYGYTF.

CDR3 nucleotides: TGTGCCAGCAGCTTGGATTTGAACACCGGGGAGCTGTTTTTT. Protein sequence: CASSLDLNTGELFF. The rearrangement joins TRBV5-6 to TRBJ2-2; no firm D call. V was trimmed by 0 bases and J by 1 base, leaving 4 bases between them. The CDR3 has 14 amino acids. Germline lookup yields CDR1 SGHDT and CDR2 YYEEEE.

The chain is built from TRBV4-3 and TRBJ1-2, with D unresolved. CDR1 LGHNA and CDR2 YSLEER come from the germline V gene. The CDR3 loop spans 14 amino acids. V lost 0 bases to trimming and J lost 8 bases, with 13 bases between them. CDR3 residues: CASSQDAGVGGYTF. The CDR3 nucleotides read TGCGCCAGCAGCCAAGATGCTGGGGTCGGAGGCTACACCTTC.

This clone was seen more than once but under ten times. The gene calls are TRBV28 and TRBJ2-5; 11 bases align to TRBD2. The germline V gene has CDR1 MDHEN and CDR2 SYDVKM. The CDR3 runs 13 residues. V shed 8 bases, J shed 7 bases, and the junction held 6 bases outside the gene matches. In DNA, the CDR3 is TGTGCCAGCGGGACTAGCGGTCCGGGGACCCAGTACTTC. This translates into CASGTSGPGTQYF.

The gene calls are TRBV6-5 and TRBJ1-2; D perhaps matches TRBD1 (5 bases). CDR1 is MNHEY and CDR2 is SVGAGI in the germline V gene. The CDR3 consists of 14 residues. The ends were cut back, 7 bases at V and 4 bases at J, with 16 bases in the middle. The CDR3, as DNA: TGTGCCAGCAAAGGGCAGGGATGGTCCTATGGCTACACCTTC. It specifies CASKGQGWSYGYTF.

In this sample, this clone turned up once. The V and J genes are TRBV28 and TRBJ1-5; no definite D call. Germline V gives CDR1 MDHEN, CDR2 SYDVKM. This CDR3 region has 11 residues. V was pared by 6 bases and J by 5 bases, with 5 bases between. The CDR3 bases are TGTGCCAGCAGCAGCTATCAGCCCCAGCATTTT. Translated, it gives CASSSYQPQHF.

This chain uses TRBV5-6 with TRBJ2-1; weak D call: TRBD2 (5 bases). From germline, CDR1 is SGHDT and CDR2 YYEEEE. Trimming took 6 bases from V and 8 from J, leaving 15 bases between them. CDR3 length equals 13 residues. CDR3 region: CASTGGFGHEQFF. Written as DNA, the CDR3 is TGTGCCAGCACCGGAGGATTCGGGCATGAGCAGTTCTTC.

J is TRBJ2-2 and V is TRBV11-1, with 10 bases lining up with TRBD1. CDR1 and CDR2 (germline): SGHAT, FQDESV (reference sequence). The trim removed 5 bases at V and 4 bases at J, leaving 7 bases unmatched. There are 16 residues in the CDR3. CDR3 amino acids: CASSPRQGAGTGELFF. The CDR3 coding sequence is TGTGCCAGCAGCCCTAGACAGGGGGCGGGCACCGGGGAGCTGTTTTTT.

This rearrangement joins TRBV6-2 or TRBV6-3 to TRBJ1-6, with TRBD1 identical over 8 bases. This CDR3 contains 16 residues. Germline V gives CDR1 MNHEY, CDR2 SVGEGT. V lost 6 bases and J lost 9; bases outside the gene matches: 13. DNA for the CDR3: TGTGCCAGCAGCCCTAGGGGACAGGAGAGAGCTTCACCCCTCCACTTT. Amino acids: CASSPRGQERASPLHF.